This T cell receptor beta chain was sequenced during a study of blood T cells in healthy people across ages. Study observations and caveats: As age increased, TCR beta diversity per million T cells fell in a roughly linear fashion.

At least 5 micrograms of total RNA were extracted per sample. For the second PCR, which ran for about 7 to 12 cycles, a sample-barcoded 5' primer and a J-beta primer mix were used. In TCRdb, the 5' RACE reads were re-called with MiXCR into one record per CDR3 protein. This repertoire shows about 650,000 distinct CDR3 sequences, more than 45% found once; its top ten account for roughly 13%. In regard to this clonotype: As yet, its antigen is unknown.

CDR1 is MDHEN, CDR2 SYDVKM, per germline. The CDR3 has 13 amino acids. Trimming took off 4 bases at V and 2 bases at J, with 9 bases between the two ends. This TCR was recovered from a woman of 80 years or more in good health. Material for sequencing was blood. The V and J genes are TRBV28 and TRBJ2-7; D is undetermined. The CDR3 bases are TGTGCCAGCAGTTCACGAAGCCCCTACGAGCAGTACTTC. The encoded protein is CASSSRSPYEQYF.